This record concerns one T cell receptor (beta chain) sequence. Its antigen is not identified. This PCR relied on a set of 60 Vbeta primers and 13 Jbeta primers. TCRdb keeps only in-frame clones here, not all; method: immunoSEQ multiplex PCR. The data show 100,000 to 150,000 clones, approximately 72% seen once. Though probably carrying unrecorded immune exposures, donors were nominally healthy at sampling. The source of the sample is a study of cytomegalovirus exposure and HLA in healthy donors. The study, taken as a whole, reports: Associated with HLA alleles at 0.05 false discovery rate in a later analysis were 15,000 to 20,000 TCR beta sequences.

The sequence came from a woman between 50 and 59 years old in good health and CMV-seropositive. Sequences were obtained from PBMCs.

CDR3 nucleotides: TGTGCCAGCAGCCGACGGGGACAGGGGGCCCTTTCGAACACCGGGGAGCTGTTTTTT. It yields the protein CASSRRGQGALSNTGELFF. The chain uses TRBV7-2 and TRBJ2-2, with 12 bases lining up with TRBD1. Germline CDR1 SGHTA, CDR2 FQGNSA. This CDR3 region has 19 residues. The ends lost 5 bases at V and 0 bases at J; junction bases unmatched: 10.